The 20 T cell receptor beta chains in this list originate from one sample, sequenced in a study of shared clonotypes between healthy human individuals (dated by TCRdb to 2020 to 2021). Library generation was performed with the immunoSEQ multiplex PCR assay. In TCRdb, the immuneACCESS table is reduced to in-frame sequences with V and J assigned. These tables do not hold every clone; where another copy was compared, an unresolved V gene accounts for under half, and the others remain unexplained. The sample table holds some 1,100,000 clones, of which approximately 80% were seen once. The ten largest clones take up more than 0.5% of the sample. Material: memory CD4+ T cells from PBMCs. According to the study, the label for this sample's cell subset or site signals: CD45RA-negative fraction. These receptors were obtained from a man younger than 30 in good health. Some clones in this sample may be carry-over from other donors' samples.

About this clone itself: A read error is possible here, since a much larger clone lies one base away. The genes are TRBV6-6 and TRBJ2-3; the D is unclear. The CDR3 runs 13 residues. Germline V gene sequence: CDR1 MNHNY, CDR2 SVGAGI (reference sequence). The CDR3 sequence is CVTSLDGADTQYF. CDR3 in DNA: TGTGTCACCTCCCTCGACGGCGCAGATACGCAGTATTTT.

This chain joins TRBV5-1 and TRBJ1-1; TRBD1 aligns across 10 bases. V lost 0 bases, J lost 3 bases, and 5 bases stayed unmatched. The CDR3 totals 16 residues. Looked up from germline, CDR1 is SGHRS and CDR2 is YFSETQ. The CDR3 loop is CASSLATGQGYTEAFF. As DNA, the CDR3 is TGCGCCAGCAGCTTGGCCACGGGACAGGGGTACACTGAAGCTTTCTTT.

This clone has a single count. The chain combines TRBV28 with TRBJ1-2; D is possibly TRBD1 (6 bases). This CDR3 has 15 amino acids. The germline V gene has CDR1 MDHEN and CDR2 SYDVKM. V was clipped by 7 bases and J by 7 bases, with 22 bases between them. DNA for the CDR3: TGTGCCAGCAATCCCCGGGGGCTGGGGGCTGGTGGCTACACCTTC. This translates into CASNPRGLGAGGYTF.

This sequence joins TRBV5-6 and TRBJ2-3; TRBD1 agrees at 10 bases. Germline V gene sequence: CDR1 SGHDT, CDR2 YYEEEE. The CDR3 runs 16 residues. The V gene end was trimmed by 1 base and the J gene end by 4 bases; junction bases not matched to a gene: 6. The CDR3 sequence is CASSLYGQGEADTQYF. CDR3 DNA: TGTGCCAGCAGCTTGTATGGACAGGGGGAGGCAGATACGCAGTATTTT.

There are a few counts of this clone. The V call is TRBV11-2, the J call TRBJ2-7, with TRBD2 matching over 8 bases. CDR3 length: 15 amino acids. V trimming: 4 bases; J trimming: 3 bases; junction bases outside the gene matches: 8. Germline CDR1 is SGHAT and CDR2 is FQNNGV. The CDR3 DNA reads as TGTGCCAGCAGCTCCTCAAGCGGGAGTTACTACGAGCAGTACTTC. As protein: CASSSSSGSYYEQYF.

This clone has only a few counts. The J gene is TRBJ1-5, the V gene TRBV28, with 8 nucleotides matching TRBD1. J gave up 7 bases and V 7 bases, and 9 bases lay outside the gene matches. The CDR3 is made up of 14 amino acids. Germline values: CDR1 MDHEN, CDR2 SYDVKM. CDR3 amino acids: CASTLQGARQPQHF. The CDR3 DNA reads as TGTGCCAGCACGTTGCAGGGGGCGCGACAGCCCCAGCATTTT.

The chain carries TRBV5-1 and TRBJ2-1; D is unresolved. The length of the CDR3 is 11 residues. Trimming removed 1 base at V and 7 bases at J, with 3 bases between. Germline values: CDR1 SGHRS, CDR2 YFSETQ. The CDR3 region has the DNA TGCGCCAGCAGCTTGAGAAATGAGCAGTTCTTC. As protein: CASSLRNEQFF.

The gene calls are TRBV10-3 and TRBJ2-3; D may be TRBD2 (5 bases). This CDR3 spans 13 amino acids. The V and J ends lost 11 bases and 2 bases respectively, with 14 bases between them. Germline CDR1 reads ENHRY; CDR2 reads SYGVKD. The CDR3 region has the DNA TGTGCCGGAGGCATAACCTCCACAGATACGCAGTATTTT. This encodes CAGGITSTDTQYF.

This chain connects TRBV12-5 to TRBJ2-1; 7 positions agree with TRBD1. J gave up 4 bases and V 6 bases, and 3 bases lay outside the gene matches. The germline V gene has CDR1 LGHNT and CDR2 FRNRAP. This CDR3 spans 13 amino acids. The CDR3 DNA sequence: TGTGCTAGTGGAGGGGACAGTTACAATGAGCAGTTCTTC. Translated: CASGGDSYNEQFF.

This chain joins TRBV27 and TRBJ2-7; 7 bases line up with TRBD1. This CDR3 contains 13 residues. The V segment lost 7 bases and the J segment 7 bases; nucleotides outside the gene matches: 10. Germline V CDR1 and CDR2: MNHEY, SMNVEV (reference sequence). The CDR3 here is CASKDRMVREQYF. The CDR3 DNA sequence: TGTGCCAGCAAGGACAGGATGGTGAGAGAGCAGTACTTC.

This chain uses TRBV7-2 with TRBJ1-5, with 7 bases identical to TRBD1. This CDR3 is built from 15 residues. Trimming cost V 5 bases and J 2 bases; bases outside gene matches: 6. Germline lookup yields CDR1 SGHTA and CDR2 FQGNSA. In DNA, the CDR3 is TGTGCCAGCAGCCGACAGGGCATACGCAATCAGCCCCAGCATTTT. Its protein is CASSRQGIRNQPQHF.

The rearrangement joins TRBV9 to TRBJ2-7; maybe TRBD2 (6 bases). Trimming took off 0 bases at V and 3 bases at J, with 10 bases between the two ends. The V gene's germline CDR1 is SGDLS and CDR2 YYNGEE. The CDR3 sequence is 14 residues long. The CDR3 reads CASSVEWGGYEQYF. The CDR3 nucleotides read TGTGCCAGCAGCGTAGAATGGGGAGGCTACGAGCAGTACTTC. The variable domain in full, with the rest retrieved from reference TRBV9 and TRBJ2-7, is DSGVTQTPKHLITATGQRVTLRCSPRSGDLSVYWYQQSLDQGLQFLIQYYNGEERAKGNILERFSAQQFPDLHSELNLSSLELGDSALYFCASSVEWGGYEQYFGPGTRLTVT.

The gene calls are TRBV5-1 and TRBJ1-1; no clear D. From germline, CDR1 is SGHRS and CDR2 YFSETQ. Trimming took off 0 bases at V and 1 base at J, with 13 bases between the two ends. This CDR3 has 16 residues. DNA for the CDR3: TGCGCCAGCAGCTTGGCGTCCCCCCAACGGAACACTGAAGCTTTCTTT. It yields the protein CASSLASPQRNTEAFF.

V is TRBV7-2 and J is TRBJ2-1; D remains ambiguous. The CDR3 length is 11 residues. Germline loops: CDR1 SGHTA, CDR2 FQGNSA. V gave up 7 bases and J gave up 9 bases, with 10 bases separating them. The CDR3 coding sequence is TGTGCCAGCACCCTGTACGGTGAGCAGTTCTTC. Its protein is CASTLYGEQFF.

This chain's CDR3 is CASSLDSPRTDTQYF. CDR3 DNA: TGCGCCAGCAGCTTGGACAGTCCCCGCACAGATACGCAGTATTTT. The chain joins TRBV5-1 to TRBJ2-3; D is unclear. V was clipped by 0 bases and J by 1 base, with 9 bases between them. The CDR3 has 15 amino acids. Germline loops: CDR1 SGHRS, CDR2 YFSETQ. The full variable domain, with the rest looked up from reference TRBV5-1 and TRBJ2-3, is KAGVTQTPRYLIKTRGQQVTLSCSPISGHRSVSWYQQTPGQGLQFLFEYFSETQRNKGNFPGRFSGRQFSNSRSEMNVSTLELGDSALYLCASSLDSPRTDTQYFGPGTRLTVL.

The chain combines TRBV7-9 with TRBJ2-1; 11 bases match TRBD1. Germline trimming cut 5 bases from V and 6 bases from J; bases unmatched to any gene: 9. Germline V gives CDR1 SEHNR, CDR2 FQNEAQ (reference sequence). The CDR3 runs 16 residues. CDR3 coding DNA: TGTGCCAGCAGCCCAAAACCGGGACAGGGGGGCAATGAGCAGTTCTTC. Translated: CASSPKPGQGGNEQFF.

CDR3 sequence reads: CASRGLYNEQFF. CDR3 bases: TGTGCCAGCAGGGGGCTTTACAATGAGCAGTTCTTC. This rearrangement joins TRBV27 to TRBJ2-1, with D tentatively TRBD1 (5 bases). Trimming cost V 6 bases and J 4 bases, with 7 bases left between them. The CDR3 spans 12 residues. The V gene's germline CDR1 is MNHEY and CDR2 SMNVEV (reference sequence).

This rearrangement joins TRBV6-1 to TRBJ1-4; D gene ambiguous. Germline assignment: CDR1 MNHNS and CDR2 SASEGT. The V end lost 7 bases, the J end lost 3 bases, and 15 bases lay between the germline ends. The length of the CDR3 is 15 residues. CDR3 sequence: CASTLQLTPNEKLFF. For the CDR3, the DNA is TGTGCCAGCACCTTACAGCTGACGCCTAATGAAAAACTGTTTTTT.

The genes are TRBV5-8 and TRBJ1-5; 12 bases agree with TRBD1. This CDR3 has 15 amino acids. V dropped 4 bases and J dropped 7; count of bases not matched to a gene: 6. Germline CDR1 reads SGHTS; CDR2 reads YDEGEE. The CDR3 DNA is TGTGCCAGCAGCCGGGACAGGGGGCTGGCACAGCCCCAGCATTTT. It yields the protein CASSRDRGLAQPQHF.

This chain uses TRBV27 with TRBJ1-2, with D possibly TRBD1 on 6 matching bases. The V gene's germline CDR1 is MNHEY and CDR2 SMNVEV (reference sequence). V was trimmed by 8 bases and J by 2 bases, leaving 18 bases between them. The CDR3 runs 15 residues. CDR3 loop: CASSKGGRVNYGYTF. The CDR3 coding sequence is TGTGCCAGCTCTAAGGGGGGGCGGGTGAACTATGGCTACACCTTC.